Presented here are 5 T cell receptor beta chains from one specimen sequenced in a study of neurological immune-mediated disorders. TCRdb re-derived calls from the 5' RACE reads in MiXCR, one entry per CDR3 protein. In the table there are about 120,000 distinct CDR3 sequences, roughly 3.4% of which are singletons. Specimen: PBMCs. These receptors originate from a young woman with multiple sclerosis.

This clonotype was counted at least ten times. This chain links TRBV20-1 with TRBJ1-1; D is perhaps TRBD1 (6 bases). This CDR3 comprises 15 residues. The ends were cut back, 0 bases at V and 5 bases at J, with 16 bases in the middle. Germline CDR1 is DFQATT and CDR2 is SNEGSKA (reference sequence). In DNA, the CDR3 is TGCAGTGCTAGAGATCCCAGGGGACGGCGAACTGAAGCTTTCTTT. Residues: CSARDPRGRRTEAFF.

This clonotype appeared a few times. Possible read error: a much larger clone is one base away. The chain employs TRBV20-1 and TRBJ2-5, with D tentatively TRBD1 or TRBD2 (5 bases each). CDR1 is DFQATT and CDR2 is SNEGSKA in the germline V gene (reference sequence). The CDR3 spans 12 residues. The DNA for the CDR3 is TGCAGTGCACAGAGGGGAAAAGAGAACCAGTACTTC. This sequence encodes CSAQRGKENQYF.

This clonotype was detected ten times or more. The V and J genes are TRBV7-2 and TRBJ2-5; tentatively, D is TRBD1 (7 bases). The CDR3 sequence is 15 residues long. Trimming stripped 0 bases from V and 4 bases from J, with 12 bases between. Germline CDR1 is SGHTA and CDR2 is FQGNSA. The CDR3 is CASSLAGTAGETQYF. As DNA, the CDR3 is TGTGCCAGCAGCTTAGCCGGGACAGCGGGAGAGACCCAGTACTTC.

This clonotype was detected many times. The CDR3 is CASSLEPSSSTDTQYF. The CDR3 DNA reads as TGCGCCAGCAGCTTGGAGCCCAGTTCAAGCACAGATACGCAGTATTTT. The rearrangement uses TRBV5-1 and TRBJ2-3, with unresolved D. CDR1 and CDR2 from the germline V gene are SGHRS and YFSETQ. Trimming removed 0 bases at V and 0 bases at J, with 11 bases between. The CDR3 covers 16 residues.

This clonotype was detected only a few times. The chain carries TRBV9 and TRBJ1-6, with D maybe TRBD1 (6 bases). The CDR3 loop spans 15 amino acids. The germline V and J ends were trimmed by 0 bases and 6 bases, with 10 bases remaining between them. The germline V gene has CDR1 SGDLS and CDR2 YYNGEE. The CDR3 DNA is TGTGCCAGCAGCGTAGACAGGGCTGGTAATTCACCCCTCCACTTT. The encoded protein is CASSVDRAGNSPLHF.